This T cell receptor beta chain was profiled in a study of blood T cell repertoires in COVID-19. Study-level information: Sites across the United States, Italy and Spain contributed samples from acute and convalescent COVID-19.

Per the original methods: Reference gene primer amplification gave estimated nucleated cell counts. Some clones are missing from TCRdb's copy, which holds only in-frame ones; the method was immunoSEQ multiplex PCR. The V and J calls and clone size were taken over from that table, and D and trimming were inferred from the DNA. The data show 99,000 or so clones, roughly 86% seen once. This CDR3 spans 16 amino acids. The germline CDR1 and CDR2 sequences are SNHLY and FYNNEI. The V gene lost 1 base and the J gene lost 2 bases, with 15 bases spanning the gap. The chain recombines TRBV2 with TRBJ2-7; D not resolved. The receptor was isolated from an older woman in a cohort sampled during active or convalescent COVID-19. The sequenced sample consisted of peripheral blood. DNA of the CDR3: TGTGCCAGCAGTGAAGATTGGAGCCGCGTTCCCTACGAGCAGTACTTC. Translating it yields CASSEDWSRVPYEQYF.